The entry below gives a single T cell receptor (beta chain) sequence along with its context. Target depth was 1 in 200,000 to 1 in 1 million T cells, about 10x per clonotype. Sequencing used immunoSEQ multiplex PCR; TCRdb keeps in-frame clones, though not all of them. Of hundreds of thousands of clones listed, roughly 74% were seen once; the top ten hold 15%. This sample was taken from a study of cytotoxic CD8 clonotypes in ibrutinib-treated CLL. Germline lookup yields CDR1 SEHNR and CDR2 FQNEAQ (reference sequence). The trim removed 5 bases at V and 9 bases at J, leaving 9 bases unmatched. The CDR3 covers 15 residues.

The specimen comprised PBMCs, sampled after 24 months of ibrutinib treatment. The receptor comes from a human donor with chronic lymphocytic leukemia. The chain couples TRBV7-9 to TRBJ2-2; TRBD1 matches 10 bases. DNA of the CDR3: TGTGCCAGCAGCGACCGGACAGGGGGAGGAAGGGAGCTGTTTTTT. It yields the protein CASSDRTGGGRELFF.